This is a list of T cell receptor beta chains from one sample in a study of blood T cells in healthy people across ages. TCRdb re-called the 5' RACE reads with MiXCR, one entry per CDR3 protein. Of around 670,000 distinct CDR3 sequences listed, approximately 30% are singletons. Sequences were obtained from blood. These receptors were taken from a woman older than 75 in good health. The CDR3 runs from the conserved cysteine through the conserved F or W. Fields, in order: J gene, D gene, V gene, clone size, CDR3 protein, CDR3 DNA. A D gene is named only where the DNA matches it firmly. Clone size is not always given. Where it is, it says once, few, many or a class for expanded clones.

TRBJ1-5 . TRBV7-9 many CASSPITGRNQPQHF TGTGCCAGCAGCCCAATAACAGGGCGCAATCAGCCCCAGCATTTT
TRBJ1-2 . TRBV5-6 many CASSLASVSNYGYTF TGTGCCAGCAGCTTGGCGTCGGTTTCTAACTATGGCTACACCTTC
TRBJ2-1 . TRBV5-6 many CASSLAVHEQFF TGTGCCAGCAGCTTGGCCGTGCATGAGCAGTTCTTC
TRBJ2-7 . TRBV5-1 many CASSLVVDSSYEQYF TGCGCCAGCAGCTTGGTTGTGGACAGCTCCTACGAGCAGTACTTC
TRBJ1-4 TRBD1 TRBV27 few CASSLSLGGGSEKLFF TGTGCCAGCAGTTTATCGCTGGGAGGGGGCAGTGAAAAACTGTTTTTT
TRBJ1-5 . TRBV30 few CAWSVMNTYNQPQHF TGTGCCTGGAGTGTTATGAACACATACAATCAGCCCCAGCATTTT
TRBJ1-2 . TRBV2 . CASNPSLVFYGYTF TGTGCCAGCAACCCATCCCTCGTATTCTATGGCTACACCTTC
TRBJ1-1 . TRBV20-1 . CSARENRVWGNTEAFF TGCAGTGCTAGAGAAAACAGGGTCTGGGGGAACACTGAAGCTTTCTTT
TRBJ2-2 . TRBV4-3 many CASSRGLEVGELFF TGCGCCAGCTCCCGGGGGCTAGAGGTCGGGGAGCTGTTTTTT
TRBJ2-5 . TRBV5-1 many CASSPGTFQETQYF TGCGCCAGCAGTCCTGGGACATTCCAAGAGACCCAGTACTTC
TRBJ2-5 . TRBV6-2/TRBV6-3 many CASSQTGGETQYF TGTGCCAGCAGTCAGACCGGAGGGGAGACCCAGTACTTC
TRBJ1-2 . TRBV9 many CASSVAAGVANYGYTF TGTGCCAGCAGCGTAGCGGCAGGGGTGGCTAACTATGGCTACACCTTC
TRBJ2-2 . TRBV7-2 . CASSLVVEGAGELFF TGTGCCAGCAGCTTAGTGGTGGAGGGGGCCGGGGAGCTGTTTTTT
TRBJ2-1 . TRBV7-9 many CASSLVGSGNEQFF TGTGCCAGCAGCTTAGTAGGTAGCGGCAATGAGCAGTTCTTC
TRBJ1-5 . TRBV2 few CASRAGRVQPQHF TGTGCCAGCAGAGCCGGGAGGGTCCAGCCCCAGCATTTT
TRBJ2-5 . TRBV7-9 many CASSFELVEEQYF TGTGCCAGCAGCTTCGAGTTAGTGGAAGAGCAGTACTTC
TRBJ2-1 . TRBV4-3 . CTSSQDFSTSFTNEQVF TGCACCAGCAGCCAAGATTTTTCTACTAGCTTTACGAATGAGCAGGTCTTC
TRBJ1-2 . TRBV10-3 many CAIYGGAAGGVYGYTF TGTGCCATCTACGGGGGCGCCGCCGGAGGGGTCTATGGCTACACCTTC
TRBJ2-1 . TRBV30 many CALSTGLQFDEQFF TGTGCCCTAAGTACGGGACTGCAGTTCGATGAGCAGTTCTTC
TRBJ2-5 TRBD2 TRBV7-8 . CASSKSGGLYDEQYF TGTGCCAGCAGCAAGAGCGGGGGCCTCTACGATGAGCAGTACTTC
TRBJ2-1 . TRBV21-1 few CASSSCQGELCEQFF TGTGCCAGCAGCTCGTGTCAGGGCGAGCTCTGTGAGCAGTTCTTC
TRBJ2-7 . TRBV20-1 . CSGVRGRGYEQYF TGCAGTGGTGTACGGGGCCGCGGCTACGAGCAGTACTTC
TRBJ1-6 . TRBV5-4 . CASSLWGGGYNSPLHF TGTGCCAGCAGCTTGTGGGGGGGTGGCTATAATTCACCCCTCCACTTT